A single sample is the source of the 18 T cell receptor beta chains below, sequenced in a study of blood T cell repertoires in COVID-19. Measured with immunoSEQ multiplex PCR; TCRdb has only the in-frame clones, and not every one. Here the sample spans about 120,000 clones, about two thirds being singletons. Sequencing input: peripheral blood. These receptors came from a human donor with acute or convalescent COVID-19. The donor label of this sample is uncertain.

This clone was counted a few times. The V call is TRBV10-1, the J call TRBJ1-2; D is perhaps TRBD1 (5 bases). Germline V gives CDR1 WNHNN, CDR2 SYGVQD (reference sequence). V was cut by 6 bases and J by 7 bases, with 12 bases left in between. The CDR3 is made up of 12 amino acids. CDR3 sequence: CASRRSGPGYTF. CDR3 coding DNA: TGCGCCAGCAGGCGATCAGGGCCTGGCTACACCTTC.

This clone turned up a few times. V usage is TRBV5-1 and J usage is TRBJ1-1; a possible D gene is TRBD1 (5 bases). V was cut by 2 bases and J by 1 base, with 6 bases left in between. The CDR3 length is 13 residues. Germline V gene sequence: CDR1 SGHRS, CDR2 YFSETQ. DNA for the CDR3: TGCGCCAGCAGCTTTGACAGGAACACTGAAGCTTTCTTT. Encoded protein: CASSFDRNTEAFF. The entire variable domain, with the rest obtained from reference TRBV5-1 and TRBJ1-1, is as follows: KAGVTQTPRYLIKTRGQQVTLSCSPISGHRSVSWYQQTPGQGLQFLFEYFSETQRNKGNFPGRFSGRQFSNSRSEMNVSTLELGDSALYLCASSFDRNTEAFFGQGTRLTVV.

The table lists this clone with a few counts. The V gene is TRBV30, the J gene TRBJ2-3; TRBD1 matches at 7 bases. The CDR3 is made up of 14 amino acids. CDR1 is GTSNPN, CDR2 SVGIG, per germline (reference sequence). The trim removed 4 bases at V and 3 bases at J, leaving 7 bases unmatched. The CDR3 DNA follows: TGTGCCTGGAATAGACAGGGTTCGACAGATACGCAGTATTTT. Its protein product is CAWNRQGSTDTQYF.

This clone was observed a single time. CDR3 nucleotides: TGTGCCAGCAGTGAAGGTCACCAGGTTAACTATGGCTACACCTTC. Its translation: CASSEGHQVNYGYTF. The V gene is TRBV6-1, the J gene TRBJ1-2; D not resolved. In germline, CDR1 is MNHNS, CDR2 SASEGT. V lost 1 base, J lost 1 base, and 10 bases lay in between. CDR3 length: 15 amino acids.

The V gene is TRBV29-1, the J gene TRBJ1-1; D remains unclear. The CDR3 spans 11 residues. V lost 6 bases and J lost 5, with 10 bases in between. Germline V gene sequence: CDR1 SQVTM, CDR2 ANQGSEA. CDR3 coding DNA: TGCAGCGTGTACCAGAAGACTGAAGCTTTCTTT. This gives the protein CSVYQKTEAFF.

CDR3 loop: CSVVAGGAGELFF. CDR3 nucleotide sequence: TGCAGCGTCGTAGCGGGGGGTGCCGGGGAGCTGTTTTTT. The rearrangement uses TRBV29-1 and TRBJ2-2, with 10 bases lining up with TRBD2. CDR1 is SQVTM, CDR2 ANQGSEA, per germline. CDR3 length: 13 residues. V lost 6 bases, J lost 6 bases, and 4 bases stayed unmatched.

This clone turned up a few times. The chain uses TRBV5-6 and TRBJ2-7, with D perhaps TRBD2 (6 bases). The germline CDR1 and CDR2 sequences are SGHDT and YYEEEE. Trimming took 4 bases from V and 9 from J, leaving 17 bases between them. The CDR3 loop spans 13 amino acids. CDR3 region: CASSPGVVGGQYV. The CDR3, as DNA: TGTGCCAGCAGCCCGGGGGTGGTGGGTGGGCAGTACGTC.

This sequence joins TRBV7-9 and TRBJ2-5; 7 bases are a match to TRBD2. CDR1 and CDR2 from the germline V gene are SEHNR and FQNEAQ (reference sequence). The CDR3 covers 17 residues. Losses at the gene ends were 7 bases for V and 1 base for J; bases not matched to a gene: 15. DNA for the CDR3: TGTGCCAGCACCCCGGGGGGAACCCTCGCCGGCCAAGAGACCCAGTACTTC. Translation: CASTPGGTLAGQETQYF.

The rearrangement uses TRBV4-1 and TRBJ2-2, with 7 bases matching TRBD2. The V gene's germline CDR1 is MGHRA and CDR2 YSYEKL. V trimming: 1 base; J trimming: 1 base; junction bases outside the gene matches: 3. This CDR3 comprises 16 residues. The CDR3 DNA is TGCGCCAGCAGCCAAGTCGCTAGCGGGAACACCGGGGAGCTGTTTTTT. Protein: CASSQVASGNTGELFF.

The chain has TRBV28 and TRBJ1-5; D may be TRBD1 (6 bases). CDR3 length: 15 amino acids. The V end was cut by 8 bases, the J end by 9 bases, with 23 bases between. The germline V gene encodes CDR1 MDHEN and CDR2 SYDVKM. CDR3 sequence (DNA): TGTGCCAGCGCGGACAGCCTCCCCTCGCAAGGGCCCCAGCATTTT. It translates to CASADSLPSQGPQHF.

This clone was seen only a few times. The rearrangement joins TRBV7-9 to TRBJ1-2, with 8 positions matching TRBD1. V was clipped by 6 bases and J by 5 bases; unmatched bases: 11. CDR1 and CDR2 (germline): SEHNR, FQNEAQ (reference sequence). This CDR3 has 15 residues. The CDR3 spells CASSPRTGFQYGYTF. The CDR3 nucleotides are TGTGCCAGCAGTCCCAGGACAGGGTTTCAATATGGCTACACCTTC.

This clone was observed a handful of times. The V call is TRBV5-6, the J call TRBJ1-2, with D hard to call. Germline-derived CDR1 and CDR2 are SGHDT and YYEEEE. Trimming left V 1 base short and J 4 bases short, with 11 bases between. CDR3 size: 14 residues. The CDR3 DNA is TGTGCCAGCAGCTTGTTCGGCGGTGGCTATGGCTACACCTTC. This translates into CASSLFGGGYGYTF.

The gene calls are TRBV12-3 or TRBV12-4 and TRBJ2-7; D might be TRBD1 (6 bases). The CDR3 loop spans 13 amino acids. The ends were cut back, 4 bases at V and 3 bases at J, with 10 bases in the middle. The CDR3 here is CASSSQGNYEQYF. The CDR3 region has the DNA TGTGCCAGCAGTTCACAGGGAAACTACGAGCAGTACTTC.

The chain carries TRBV18 and TRBJ2-1, with 7 positions matching TRBD1. The CDR3 contains 16 residues. The germline gives CDR1 KGHSH, CDR2 LQKENI. V lost 0 bases, J lost 4 bases, and 6 bases stayed unmatched. CDR3 nucleotide sequence: TGTGCCAGCTCACCACCCCGGGACAGATTATACAATGAGCAGTTCTTC. Its protein product is CASSPPRDRLYNEQFF.

V gene TRBV2 combines with J gene TRBJ1-1, with D uncertain. This CDR3 spans 13 amino acids. The germline V gene has CDR1 SNHLY and CDR2 FYNNEI. The V gene lost 6 bases and the J gene lost 1 base, with 9 bases spanning the gap. The CDR3 bases are TGTGCCAGCAGGATTACTAAGAACACTGAAGCTTTCTTT. Amino acids: CASRITKNTEAFF.

The V gene is TRBV5-1, the J gene TRBJ2-5, with 9 bases aligning to TRBD1. Per germline, CDR1 SGHRS and CDR2 YFSETQ. The trim removed 1 base at V and 5 bases at J, leaving 3 bases unmatched. CDR3 length: 14 amino acids. CDR3 sequence (DNA): TGCGCCAGCAGCTTGAGGACAGGGGACGAGACCCAGTACTTC. The encoded protein is CASSLRTGDETQYF.

The rearrangement uses TRBV2 and TRBJ2-5; D gene ambiguous. Germline V gene sequence: CDR1 SNHLY, CDR2 FYNNEI. This CDR3 has 13 amino acids. Trimming removed 4 bases at V and 7 bases at J, with 13 bases between. This CDR3 is CASSVTPRRTQYF. CDR3 coding DNA: TGTGCCAGCAGTGTTACCCCGAGGAGGACCCAGTACTTC.

This rearrangement joins TRBV7-8 to TRBJ2-3, with 12 bases fitting TRBD2. This CDR3 has 17 residues. The germline gives CDR1 SGHVS, CDR2 FQNEAQ. Trimming cost V 1 base and J 5 bases; bases outside gene matches: 7. The CDR3 nucleotides read TGTGCCAGCAGCTTAGAGGCTAGCGGGGGGGTGATAGATACGCAGTATTTT. Its protein product is CASSLEASGGVIDTQYF.